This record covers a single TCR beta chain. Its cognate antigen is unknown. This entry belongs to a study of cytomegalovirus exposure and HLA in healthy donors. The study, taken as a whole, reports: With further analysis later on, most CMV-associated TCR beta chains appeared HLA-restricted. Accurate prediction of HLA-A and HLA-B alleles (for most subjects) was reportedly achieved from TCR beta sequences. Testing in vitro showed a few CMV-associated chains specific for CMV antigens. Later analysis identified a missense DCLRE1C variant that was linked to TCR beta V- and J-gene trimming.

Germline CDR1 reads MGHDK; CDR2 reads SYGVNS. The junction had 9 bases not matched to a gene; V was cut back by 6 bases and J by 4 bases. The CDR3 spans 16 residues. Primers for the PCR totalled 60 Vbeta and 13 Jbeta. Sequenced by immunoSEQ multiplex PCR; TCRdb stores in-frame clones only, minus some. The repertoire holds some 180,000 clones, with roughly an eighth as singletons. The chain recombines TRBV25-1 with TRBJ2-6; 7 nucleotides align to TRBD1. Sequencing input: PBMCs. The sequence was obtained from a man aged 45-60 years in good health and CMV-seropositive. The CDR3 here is CASRSEGAHGANVLTF. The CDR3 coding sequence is TGTGCCAGCAGGAGCGAGGGGGCGCACGGGGCCAACGTCCTGACTTTC. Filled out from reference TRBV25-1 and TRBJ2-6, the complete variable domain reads EADIYQTPRYLVIGTGKKITLECSQTMGHDKMYWYQQDPGMELHLIHYSYGVNSTEKGDLSSESTVSRIRTEHFPLTLESARPSHTSQYLCASRSEGAHGANVLTFGAGSRLTVL.